These T cell receptor beta chains were read from a single sample in a study of control samples from healthy donors and cancer patients. The protocol was immunoSEQ multiplex PCR, while the TCRdb copy is restricted to in-frame clones and leaves out a portion. The top ten clones hold 2% to 2.5% of a sample with roughly 150,000 clones, over 90% of them seen once. What was sequenced was blood. The receptors shown here come from a middle-aged man in good health. CDR3s include the opening cysteine and the closing phenylalanine or tryptophan. D genes are given only for firm matches. Size values are once, few and many counts, or a class for expanded clones, and some rows have none.

CAGTGGGYTF | TGTGCCGGAACGGGCGGGGGCTACACCTTC | NA | TRBJ1-2 | NA | TRBV7-9
CASSLGQGASGANVLTF | TGTGCCAGCAGCCTGGGACAGGGGGCTTCTGGGGCCAACGTCCTGACTTTC | TRBD1 | TRBJ2-6 | NA | TRBV5-4
CASSKARQGHSYEQYF | TGTGCCAGCAGCAAAGCAAGGCAGGGCCATTCCTACGAGCAGTACTTC | NA | TRBJ2-7 | NA | TRBV21-1
CASSPQRANYGYTF | TGTGCCAGCTCACCACAGAGAGCTAACTATGGCTACACCTTC | NA | TRBJ1-2 | NA | TRBV18
CASSLGGGGSGETQYF | TGTGCCAGCAGCTTAGGGGGTGGGGGCAGCGGAGAGACCCAGTACTTC | NA | TRBJ2-5 | NA | TRBV11-2
CASSLGSPSGAKNIQYF | TGTGCCAGCAGCTTAGGTAGCCCATCTGGTGCCAAAAACATTCAGTACTTC | NA | TRBJ2-4 | NA | TRBV7-2
CSVEGSLSSYNEQFF | TGCAGCGTTGAGGGTAGCTTGAGCTCCTACAATGAGCAGTTCTTC | NA | TRBJ2-1 | once | TRBV29-1
CASSIGSSGNTIYF | TGTGCCAGTAGTATCGGCAGCTCTGGAAACACCATATATTTT | NA | TRBJ1-3 | NA | TRBV19
CASRLGLAGGPDSYEQYF | TGTGCCAGCAGGCTAGGACTAGCGGGAGGGCCTGATTCCTACGAGCAGTACTTC | TRBD2 | TRBJ2-7 | NA | TRBV27
CASSHNRAGGNTIYF | TGTGCCAGCAGCCACAACAGGGCGGGCGGAAACACCATATATTTT | NA | TRBJ1-3 | NA | TRBV3-1/TRBV3-2
CASSPGLAGEETQYF | TGTGCCAGCAGCCCTGGACTAGCGGGGGAAGAGACCCAGTACTTC | TRBD2 | TRBJ2-5 | NA | TRBV9
CASSEFGGGEQYF | TGTGCCAGCAGTGAATTTGGGGGTGGCGAGCAGTACTTC | NA | TRBJ2-7 | NA | TRBV25-1
CASSLVPGRTDTQYF | TGCGCCAGCAGCTTGGTACCAGGGAGAACAGATACGCAGTATTTT | NA | TRBJ2-3 | NA | TRBV5-1
CASSLERGLNTIYF | TGTGCCAGCAGCTTGGAGCGGGGGCTCAACACCATATATTTT | NA | TRBJ1-3 | NA | TRBV5-4
CASGLPPGQGYNEQFF | TGTGCTAGTGGTTTGCCACCGGGACAGGGCTACAATGAGCAGTTCTTC | TRBD1 | TRBJ2-1 | NA | TRBV12-5
CSGKQGASGNTIYF | TGCAGCGGGAAACAGGGGGCTTCTGGAAACACCATATATTTT | TRBD1 | TRBJ1-3 | NA | TRBV29-1
CASSVPGGLSGNTIYF | TGTGCCAGCAGTGTTCCAGGGGGCCTCTCCGGAAACACCATATATTTT | TRBD1 | TRBJ1-3 | once | TRBV28
CAWRQGFSGDSPLHF | TGTGCCTGGAGACAGGGTTTCTCCGGGGATTCACCCCTCCACTTT | NA | TRBJ1-6 | NA | TRBV30
CASSPTGGRETQYF | TGCGCCAGCAGCCCGACAGGGGGCAGGGAGACCCAGTACTTC | TRBD1 | TRBJ2-5 | NA | TRBV4-1
CASSLRSQGNEKLFF | TGTGCCAGCAGCTTACGGAGCCAGGGAAATGAAAAACTGTTTTTT | NA | TRBJ1-4 | NA | TRBV11-2
CATSRDLAGAYEQYF | TGTGCCACCAGCAGAGATCTAGCGGGGGCCTACGAGCAGTACTTC | TRBD2 | TRBJ2-7 | NA | TRBV15
CASSQVDETQYF | TGTGCCAGCAGCCAAGTCGACGAGACCCAGTACTTC | NA | TRBJ2-5 | NA | TRBV3-1/TRBV3-2
CASSRQGQVLEQYF | TGTGCCAGCAGCCGTCAGGGTCAAGTTCTCGAGCAGTACTTC | NA | TRBJ2-7 | NA | TRBV3-1/TRBV3-2
CASSYGRARSQETQYF | TGTGCCAGCAGCTACGGCCGAGCGAGGTCCCAAGAGACCCAGTACTTC | NA | TRBJ2-5 | once | TRBV5-4
CASSLEMRAPGELFF | TGTGCCAGCAGCCTAGAAATGAGGGCCCCCGGGGAGCTGTTTTTT | NA | TRBJ2-2 | few | TRBV5-4
CASSVEWGPTYEQYF | TGTGCCAGCAGCGTAGAGTGGGGGCCTACCTACGAGCAGTACTTC | NA | TRBJ2-7 | once | TRBV9
CSVDPQGVYGYTF | TGCAGCGTTGATCCGCAGGGGGTATATGGCTACACCTTC | TRBD1 | TRBJ1-2 | NA | TRBV29-1
CASSLNGRRYGYTF | TGTGCCAGCAGTTTAAATGGGAGGCGCTATGGCTACACCTTC | NA | TRBJ1-2 | NA | TRBV28
CATSDLTSAQPQHF | TGTGCCACCAGTGATTTGACCTCCGCTCAGCCCCAGCATTTT | NA | TRBJ1-5 | NA | TRBV24-1
CASSNDRDREQFF | TGTGCCAGCAGCAACGACAGGGACAGAGAGCAGTTCTTC | TRBD1 | TRBJ2-1 | NA | TRBV27
CASSPPSGNYGYTF | TGTGCCAGCTCACCACCGTCAGGGAATTATGGCTACACCTTC | NA | TRBJ1-2 | NA | TRBV18
CAWSVNSGRYGELFF | TGTGCCTGGAGTGTAAATAGCGGGAGGTACGGGGAGCTGTTTTTT | TRBD2 | TRBJ2-2 | NA | TRBV30
CASSGDRYSNQPQHF | TGTGCCAGCAGCGGGGACAGGTATAGCAATCAGCCCCAGCATTTT | TRBD1 | TRBJ1-5 | NA | TRBV6-5
CASSQGQGRQETQYF | TGTGCCAGCAGCCAAGGACAGGGCCGCCAAGAGACCCAGTACTTC | TRBD1 | TRBJ2-5 | once | TRBV11-2
CASSWGQFSNQPQHF | TGTGCCAGCAGCTGGGGACAGTTTAGCAATCAGCCCCAGCATTTT | TRBD1 | TRBJ1-5 | once | TRBV5-5
CSARISTLYEQYF | TGCAGCGCCCGAATCTCCACACTCTACGAGCAGTACTTC | NA | TRBJ2-7 | NA | TRBV29-1
CAWRLGGRDYNSPLHF | TGTGCCTGGCGACTCGGGGGAAGGGATTATAATTCACCCCTCCACTTT | NA | TRBJ1-6 | NA | TRBV30
CASSPGTGVTGELFF | TGTGCCAGCAGCCCAGGGACAGGGGTTACCGGGGAGCTGTTTTTT | TRBD1 | TRBJ2-2 | NA | TRBV7-6
CASSPGGGRETQYF | TGTGCCAGCAGTCCAGGTGGGGGACGAGAGACCCAGTACTTC | NA | TRBJ2-5 | NA | TRBV28
CASSPGHLYGYTF | TGCGCCAGCAGCCCGGGACATCTCTATGGCTACACCTTC | NA | TRBJ1-2 | NA | TRBV5-1
CASSYDRLLEAFF | TGTGCCAGCAGTTACGACAGACTCTTAGAAGCTTTCTTT | NA | TRBJ1-1 | NA | TRBV12-3/TRBV12-4
CASSPPGVWNTEAFF | TGTGCCAGCAGCCCCCCCGGTGTGTGGAACACTGAAGCTTTCTTT | NA | TRBJ1-1 | NA | TRBV3-1/TRBV3-2
CASSLAVGRPDTQYF | TGTGCCAGCAGTCTAGCGGTCGGGCGACCAGATACGCAGTATTTT | TRBD2 | TRBJ2-3 | NA | TRBV2
CASSQGGSGSYNEQFF | TGCGCCAGCAGCCAAGGCGGCAGCGGCTCCTACAATGAGCAGTTCTTC | NA | TRBJ2-1 | NA | TRBV4-1
CASSLRQGPGLYEQYF | TGTGCCAGCAGCTTGAGACAGGGCCCCGGTCTCTACGAGCAGTACTTC | TRBD1 | TRBJ2-7 | NA | TRBV11-3
CSASKRAGEGNQPQHF | TGCAGTGCTAGTAAGAGGGCAGGGGAGGGCAATCAGCCCCAGCATTTT | NA | TRBJ1-5 | NA | TRBV20-1
CASSRGDSNQPQHF | TGTGCCAGCAGTCGGGGGGATAGCAATCAGCCCCAGCATTTT | NA | TRBJ1-5 | NA | TRBV28
CASSPTSVDTQYF | TGTGCCAGCTCACCAACTAGCGTAGATACGCAGTATTTT | TRBD2 | TRBJ2-3 | NA | TRBV18
CASRENTEAFF | TGTGCCAGCAGGGAGAACACTGAAGCTTTCTTT | NA | TRBJ1-1 | NA | TRBV12-3/TRBV12-4
CSVTTSSGNTGELFF | TGCAGCGTTACGACTAGCAGCGGGAATACCGGGGAGCTGTTTTTT | TRBD2 | TRBJ2-2 | NA | TRBV29-1
CASSRVSSGGNEQFF | TGTGCCAGCAGTAGGGTGTCTAGCGGGGGAAATGAGCAGTTCTTC | TRBD2 | TRBJ2-1 | once | TRBV6-2/TRBV6-3
CATSRARGAQETQYF | TGTGCCACCAGCAGAGCCCGTGGGGCCCAAGAGACCCAGTACTTC | NA | TRBJ2-5 | NA | TRBV15
CASSMDKNTEAFF | TGTGCCAGCAGCATGGACAAGAACACTGAAGCTTTCTTT | NA | TRBJ1-1 | NA | TRBV7-3